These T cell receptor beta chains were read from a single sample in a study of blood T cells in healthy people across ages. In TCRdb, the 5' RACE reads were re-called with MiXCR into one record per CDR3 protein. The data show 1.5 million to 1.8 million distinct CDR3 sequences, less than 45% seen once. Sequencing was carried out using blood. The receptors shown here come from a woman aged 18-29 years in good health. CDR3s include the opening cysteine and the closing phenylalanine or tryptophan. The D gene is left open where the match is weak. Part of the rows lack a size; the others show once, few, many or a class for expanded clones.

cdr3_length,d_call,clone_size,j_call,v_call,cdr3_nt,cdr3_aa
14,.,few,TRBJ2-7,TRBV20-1,TGCAGTGCTAGAGTGGGGGGGGGCACCTACGAGCAGTACTTC,CSARVGGGTYEQYF
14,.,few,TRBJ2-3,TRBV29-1,TGCAGCGCTCCCCTTAGGGGACGGGGGGATACGCAGTATTTT,CSAPLRGRGDTQYF
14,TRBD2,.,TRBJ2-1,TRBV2,TGTGCCAGCAGTGACCCGGGACTAGTCAATGAGCAGTTCTTC,CASSDPGLVNEQFF
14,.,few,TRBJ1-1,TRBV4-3,TGCGCCAGCAGCCCGGGGACACGGAACACTGAAGCTTTCTTT,CASSPGTRNTEAFF
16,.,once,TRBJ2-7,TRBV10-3,TGTGCCATCAGTGAGCAGGACAACCGGTGGGACTACGAGCAGTACTTC,CAISEQDNRWDYEQYF
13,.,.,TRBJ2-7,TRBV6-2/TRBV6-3,TGTGCCACGATATGGACGGGAGACTACGAGCAGTACTTC,CATIWTGDYEQYF
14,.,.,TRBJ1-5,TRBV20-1,TGCAGTGCTAGAGCCAGGTGGGGCAATCAGCCCCAGCATTTT,CSARARWGNQPQHF
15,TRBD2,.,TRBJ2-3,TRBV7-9,TGTGCCAGCAGCTTCGGGACTAGCGGAGTTGCGACGCAGTATTTT,CASSFGTSGVATQYF
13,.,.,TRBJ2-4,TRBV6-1,TGTGCCAGCACGGGTGACCCCAAAAACATTCAGTACTTC,CASTGDPKNIQYF
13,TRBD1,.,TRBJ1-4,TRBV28,TGTGCCAGCTTGCGGACAGGGTTTGAAAAACTGTTTTTT,CASLRTGFEKLFF
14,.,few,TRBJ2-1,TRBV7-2,TGTGCCAGCAGCCACCCCCGAGGGTACAATGAGCAGTTCTTC,CASSHPRGYNEQFF
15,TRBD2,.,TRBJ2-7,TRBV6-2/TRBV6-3,TGTGCCAGCAGTTACGGGACTAGCGGCTACAATGAGCAGTACTTC,CASSYGTSGYNEQYF
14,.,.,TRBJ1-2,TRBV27,TGTGCCAGCAGTTCGGCCAGGGGCTTGCATGGCTACACCTTC,CASSSARGLHGYTF
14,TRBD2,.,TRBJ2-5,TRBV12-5,TGTGCTAGCGGACTAGCGGGGGGCCGGGAGACCCAGTACTTC,CASGLAGGRETQYF
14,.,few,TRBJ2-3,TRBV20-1,TGCAGTGCTAGCGCCAGGGATGGGACAGATACGCAGTATTTT,CSASARDGTDTQYF
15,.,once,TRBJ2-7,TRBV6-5,TGTGCCAGCAGTTACTCCCTTGGGGATTACTACGAGCAGTACTTC,CASSYSLGDYYEQYF
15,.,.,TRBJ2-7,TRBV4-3,TGCGCCAGCAGCCAAGACTGGCAGGGACCCTACGAGCAGTACTTC,CASSQDWQGPYEQYF
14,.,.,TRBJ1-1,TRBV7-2,TGTGCCAGCCGGACATCTGGGTTGAACACTGAAGCTTTCTTT,CASRTSGLNTEAFF
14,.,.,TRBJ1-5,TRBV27,TGTGCCAGCAGGACCACAGTGGGCAATCAGCCCCAGCATTTT,CASRTTVGNQPQHF
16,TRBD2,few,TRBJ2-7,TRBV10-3,TGTGCCATCAGTGAGCCGGGACTAGCGGGAGGGAGCGAGCAGTACTTC,CAISEPGLAGGSEQYF
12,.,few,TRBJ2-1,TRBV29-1,TGCAGCGTCCAATCGGCGAATATTGAGCAGTTCTTC,CSVQSANIEQFF
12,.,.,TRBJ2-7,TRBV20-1,TGCAGTGTAAAGGAGGGGGCGGGTGAGCAGTACTTC,CSVKEGAGEQYF
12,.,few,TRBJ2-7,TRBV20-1,TGCAGTGCCGACCGCGGAGGAGACGAGCAGTACTTC,CSADRGGDEQYF
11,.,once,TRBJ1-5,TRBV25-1,TGTGCCAGCAGACCAAATCAGCCCCAGCATTTT,CASRPNQPQHF
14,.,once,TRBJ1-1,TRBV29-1,TGCAGCGTTTCCAGACACCTTATGAACACTGAAGCTTTCTTT,CSVSRHLMNTEAFF
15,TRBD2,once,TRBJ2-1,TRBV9,TGTGCCAGCAGCGGTCGGGGACTAGCGGTCAGTGAGCAGTTCTTC,CASSGRGLAVSEQFF
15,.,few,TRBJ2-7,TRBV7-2,TGTGCCAGCAGCTTTGCGAAGACAGGAACCGCCGAGCAGTACTTC,CASSFAKTGTAEQYF